This T cell receptor (beta chain) was profiled in a study of cytomegalovirus exposure and HLA in healthy donors. Germline values: CDR1 SQVTM, CDR2 ANQGSEA. The CDR3 has 13 residues. Trimming took 1 base from V and 5 from J, leaving 11 bases between them. The PCR used 60 Vbeta and 13 Jbeta primers. Generated by immunoSEQ multiplex PCR, the TCRdb table keeps only in-frame clones and is missing some. This table holds about 94,000 clones, roughly four fifths found once. The sample was PBMCs. The genes are TRBV29-1 and TRBJ2-5; tentatively, D is TRBD1 (7 bases). The receptor was derived from a human donor in good health. CDR3 region: CSVEAAGGETQYF. CDR3 coding DNA: TGCAGCGTTGAAGCGGCAGGGGGGGAGACCCAGTACTTC.